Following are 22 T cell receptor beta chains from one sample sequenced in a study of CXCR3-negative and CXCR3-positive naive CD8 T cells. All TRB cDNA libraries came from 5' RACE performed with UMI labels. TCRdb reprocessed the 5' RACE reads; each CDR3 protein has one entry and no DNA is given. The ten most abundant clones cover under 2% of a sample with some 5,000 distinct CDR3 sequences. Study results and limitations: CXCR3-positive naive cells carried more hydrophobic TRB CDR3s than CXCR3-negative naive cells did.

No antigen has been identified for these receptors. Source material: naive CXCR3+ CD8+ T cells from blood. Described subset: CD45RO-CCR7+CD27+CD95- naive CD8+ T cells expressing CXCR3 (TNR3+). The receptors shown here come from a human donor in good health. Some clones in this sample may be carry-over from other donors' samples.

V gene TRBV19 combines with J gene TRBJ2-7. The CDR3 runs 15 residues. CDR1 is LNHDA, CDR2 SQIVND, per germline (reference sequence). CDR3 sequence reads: CASSASMQGTYEQYF.

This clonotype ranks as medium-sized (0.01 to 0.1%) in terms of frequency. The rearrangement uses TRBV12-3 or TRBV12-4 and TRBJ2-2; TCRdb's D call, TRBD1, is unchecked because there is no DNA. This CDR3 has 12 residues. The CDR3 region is CASSQPGGELFF.

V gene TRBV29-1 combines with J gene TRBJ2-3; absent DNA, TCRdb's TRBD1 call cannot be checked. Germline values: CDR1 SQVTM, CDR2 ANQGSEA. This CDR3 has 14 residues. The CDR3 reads CSVLVTGSKDTQYF.

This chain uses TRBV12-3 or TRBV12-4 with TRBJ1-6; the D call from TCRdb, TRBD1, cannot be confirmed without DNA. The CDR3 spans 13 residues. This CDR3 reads CASSLGGGSPLHF.

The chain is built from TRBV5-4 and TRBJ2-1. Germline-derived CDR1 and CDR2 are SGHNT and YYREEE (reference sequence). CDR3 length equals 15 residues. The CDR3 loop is CASSLAGVPYNEQFF.

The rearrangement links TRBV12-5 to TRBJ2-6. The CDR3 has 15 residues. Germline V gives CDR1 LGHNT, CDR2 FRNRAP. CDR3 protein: CASGVSASGANVLTF. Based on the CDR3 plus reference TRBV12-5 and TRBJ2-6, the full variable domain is DARVTQTPRHKVTEMGQEVTMRCQPILGHNTVFWYRQTMMQGLELLAYFRNRAPLDDSGMPKDRFSAEMPDATLATLKIQPSEPRDSAVYFCASGVSASGANVLTFGAGSRLTVL.

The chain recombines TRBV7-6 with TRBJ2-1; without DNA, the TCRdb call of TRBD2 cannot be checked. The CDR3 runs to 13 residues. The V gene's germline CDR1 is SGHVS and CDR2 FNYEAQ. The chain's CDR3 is CASSLLAGDEQFF. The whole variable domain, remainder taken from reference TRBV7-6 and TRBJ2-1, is GAGVSQSPRYKVTKRGQDVALRCDPISGHVSLYWYRQALGQGPEFLTYFNYEAQQDKSGLPNDRFSAERPEGSISTLTIQRTEQRDSAMYRCASSLLAGDEQFFGPGTRLTVL.

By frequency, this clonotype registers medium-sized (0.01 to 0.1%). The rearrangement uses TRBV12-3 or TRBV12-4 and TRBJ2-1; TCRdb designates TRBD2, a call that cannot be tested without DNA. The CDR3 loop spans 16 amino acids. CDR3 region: CASSDRLAGSYNEQFF.

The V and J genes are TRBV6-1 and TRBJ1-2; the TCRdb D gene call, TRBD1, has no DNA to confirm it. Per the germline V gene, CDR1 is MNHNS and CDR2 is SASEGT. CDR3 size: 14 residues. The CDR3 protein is CASSAPQGIHGYTF.

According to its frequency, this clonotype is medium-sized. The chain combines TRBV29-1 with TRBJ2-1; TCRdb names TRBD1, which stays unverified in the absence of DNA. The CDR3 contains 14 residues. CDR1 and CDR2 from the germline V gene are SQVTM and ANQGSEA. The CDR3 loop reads CSVGNAGSYNEQFF.

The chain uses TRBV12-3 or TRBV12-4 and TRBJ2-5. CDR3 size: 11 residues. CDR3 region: CASSSAASQYF.

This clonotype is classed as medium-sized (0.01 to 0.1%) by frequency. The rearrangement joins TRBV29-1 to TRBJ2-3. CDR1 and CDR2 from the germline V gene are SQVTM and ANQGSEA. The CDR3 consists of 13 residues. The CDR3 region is CSAGTDGTDTQYF.

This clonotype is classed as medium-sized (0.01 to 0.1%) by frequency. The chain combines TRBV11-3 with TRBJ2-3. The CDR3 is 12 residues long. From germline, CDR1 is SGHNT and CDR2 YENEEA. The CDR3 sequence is CASRGFTDTQYF. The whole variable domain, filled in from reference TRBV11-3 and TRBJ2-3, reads EAGVVQSPRYKIIEKKQPVAFWCNPISGHNTLYWYLQNLGQGPELLIRYENEEAVDDSQLPKDRFSAERLKGVDSTLKIQPAELGDSAVYLCASRGFTDTQYFGPGTRLTVL.

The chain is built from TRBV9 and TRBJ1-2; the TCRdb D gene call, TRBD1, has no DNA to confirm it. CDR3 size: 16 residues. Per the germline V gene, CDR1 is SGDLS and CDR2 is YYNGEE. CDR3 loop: CASSGRAATGDYGYTF.

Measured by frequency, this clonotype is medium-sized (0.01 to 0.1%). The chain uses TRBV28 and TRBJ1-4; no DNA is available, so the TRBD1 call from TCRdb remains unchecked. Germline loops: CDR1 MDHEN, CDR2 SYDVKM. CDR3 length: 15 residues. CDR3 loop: CASRSTGGLDEKLFF.

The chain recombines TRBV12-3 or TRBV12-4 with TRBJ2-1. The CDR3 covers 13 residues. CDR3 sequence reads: CASSLFSYNEQFF.

This CDR3 is CASSYYPPPSYNEQFF. This rearrangement joins TRBV6-5 to TRBJ2-1; TCRdb picks TRBD1, but there is no DNA to check that call. The germline gives CDR1 MNHEY, CDR2 SVGAGI. The CDR3 length is 16 residues.

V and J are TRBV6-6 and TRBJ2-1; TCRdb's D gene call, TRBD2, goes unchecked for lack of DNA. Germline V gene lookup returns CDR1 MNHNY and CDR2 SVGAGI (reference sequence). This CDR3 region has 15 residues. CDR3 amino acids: CASSPTSGSRDEQFF.

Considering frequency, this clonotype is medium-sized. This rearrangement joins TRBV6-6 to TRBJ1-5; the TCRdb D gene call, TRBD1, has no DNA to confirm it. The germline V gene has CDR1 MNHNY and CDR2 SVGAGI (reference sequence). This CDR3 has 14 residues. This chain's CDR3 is CASTPGQGVQPQHF.

The CDR3 loop reads CASSLGERGGGYEQYF. The gene calls are TRBV13 and TRBJ2-7; the TCRdb D gene call, TRBD2, has no DNA to confirm it. The CDR3 loop spans 16 amino acids. Germline CDR1 PRHDT, CDR2 FYEKMQ (reference sequence).

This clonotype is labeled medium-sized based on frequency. The CDR3 protein is CSVEPGGPREFF. The V and J genes are TRBV29-1 and TRBJ2-1; TCRdb gives TRBD2 as the D gene, but with no DNA this cannot be confirmed. CDR1 is SQVTM and CDR2 is ANQGSEA in the germline V gene. The CDR3 runs 12 residues.

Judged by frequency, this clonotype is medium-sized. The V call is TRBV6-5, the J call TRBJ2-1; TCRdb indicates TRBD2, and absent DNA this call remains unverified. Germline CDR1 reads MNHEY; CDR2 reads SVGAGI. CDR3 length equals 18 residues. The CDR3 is CASSYSYSRSPSLNEQFF.